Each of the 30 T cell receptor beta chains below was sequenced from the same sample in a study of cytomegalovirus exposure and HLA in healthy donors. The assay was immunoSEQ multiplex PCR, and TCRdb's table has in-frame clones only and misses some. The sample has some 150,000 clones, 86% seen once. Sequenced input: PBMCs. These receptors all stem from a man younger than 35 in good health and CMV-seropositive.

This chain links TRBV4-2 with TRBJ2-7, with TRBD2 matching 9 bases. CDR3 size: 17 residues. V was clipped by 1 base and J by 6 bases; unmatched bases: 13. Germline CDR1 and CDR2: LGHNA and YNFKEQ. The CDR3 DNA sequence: TGTGCCAGCAGCCAAGGACTTCACGGTAGCGGGGGTGGCGAGCAGTACTTC. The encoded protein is CASSQGLHGSGGGEQYF.

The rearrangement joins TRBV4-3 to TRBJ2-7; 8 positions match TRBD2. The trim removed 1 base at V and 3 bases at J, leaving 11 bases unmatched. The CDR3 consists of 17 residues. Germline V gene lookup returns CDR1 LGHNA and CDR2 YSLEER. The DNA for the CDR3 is TGCGCCAGCAGCCAAGGGAGCGGGAGAGGCTCCGGCTACGAGCAGTACTTC. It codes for CASSQGSGRGSGYEQYF.

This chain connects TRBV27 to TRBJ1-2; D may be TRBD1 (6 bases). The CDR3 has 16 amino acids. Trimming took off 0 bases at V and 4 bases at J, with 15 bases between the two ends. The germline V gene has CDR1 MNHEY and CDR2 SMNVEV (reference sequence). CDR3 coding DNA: TGTGCCAGCAGTTTATCGACCTCAGGGGTCCCCTATGGCTACACCTTC. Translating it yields CASSLSTSGVPYGYTF.

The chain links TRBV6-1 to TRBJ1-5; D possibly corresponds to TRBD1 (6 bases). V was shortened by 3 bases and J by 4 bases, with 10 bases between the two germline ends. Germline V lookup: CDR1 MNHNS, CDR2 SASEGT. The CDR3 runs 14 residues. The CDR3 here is CASSDGRGNQPQHF. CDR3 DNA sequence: TGTGCCAGCAGTGACGGGAGGGGGAATCAGCCCCAGCATTTT.

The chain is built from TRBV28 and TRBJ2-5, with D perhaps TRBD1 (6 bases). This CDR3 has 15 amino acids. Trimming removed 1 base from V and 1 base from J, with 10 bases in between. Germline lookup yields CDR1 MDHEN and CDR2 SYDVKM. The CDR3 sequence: CASSLSGATQETQYF. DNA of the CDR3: TGTGCCAGCAGTTTATCAGGGGCCACCCAAGAGACCCAGTACTTC. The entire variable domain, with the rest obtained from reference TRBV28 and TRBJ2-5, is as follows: DVKVTQSSRYLVKRTGEKVFLECVQDMDHENMFWYRQDPGLGLRLIYFSYDVKMKEKGDIPEGYSVSREKKERFSLILESASTNQTSMYLCASSLSGATQETQYFGPGTRLLVL.

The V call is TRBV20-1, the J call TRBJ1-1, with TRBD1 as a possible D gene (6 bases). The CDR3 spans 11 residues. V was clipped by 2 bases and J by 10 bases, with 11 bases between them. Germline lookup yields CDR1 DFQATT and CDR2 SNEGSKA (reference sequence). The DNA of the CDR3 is TGCAGTGCTAGACCTCGGGGGGCAGCTTTCTTT. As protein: CSARPRGAAFF.

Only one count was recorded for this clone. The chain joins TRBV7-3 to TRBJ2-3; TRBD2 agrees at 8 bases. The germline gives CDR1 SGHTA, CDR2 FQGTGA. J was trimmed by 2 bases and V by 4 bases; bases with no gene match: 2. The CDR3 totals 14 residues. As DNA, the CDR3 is TGTGCCAGCAGCTCCGGACTAGCCACAGATACGCAGTATTTT. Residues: CASSSGLATDTQYF.

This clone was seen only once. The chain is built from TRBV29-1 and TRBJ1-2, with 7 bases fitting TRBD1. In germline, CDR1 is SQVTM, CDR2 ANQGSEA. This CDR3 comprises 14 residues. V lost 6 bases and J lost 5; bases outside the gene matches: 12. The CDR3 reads CSVSISGTEYGYTF. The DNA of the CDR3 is TGCAGCGTCTCCATATCGGGGACAGAATATGGCTACACCTTC.

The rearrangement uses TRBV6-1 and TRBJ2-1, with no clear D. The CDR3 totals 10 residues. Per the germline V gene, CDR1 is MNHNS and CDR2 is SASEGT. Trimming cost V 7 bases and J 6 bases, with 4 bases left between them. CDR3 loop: CASKLNEQFF. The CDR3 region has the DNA TGTGCCAGCAAGCTCAATGAGCAGTTCTTC.

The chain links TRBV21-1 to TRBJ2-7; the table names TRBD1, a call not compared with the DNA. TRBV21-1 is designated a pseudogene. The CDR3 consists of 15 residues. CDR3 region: CAITALDTYSYEQYF. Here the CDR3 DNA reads TGTGCCATTACCGCCTTGGACACTTACTCCTACGAGCAGTACTTC.

The CDR3: CASSEGIRGGNEQFF. The CDR3 nucleotides are TGTGCCAGCAGTGAAGGGATCAGGGGCGGCAATGAGCAGTTCTTC. The chain couples TRBV2 to TRBJ2-1, with D tentatively TRBD1 (6 bases). Germline V gene data show CDR1 as SNHLY and CDR2 as FYNNEI. The CDR3 spans 15 residues. Trimming took 1 base from V and 6 from J, leaving 13 bases between them.

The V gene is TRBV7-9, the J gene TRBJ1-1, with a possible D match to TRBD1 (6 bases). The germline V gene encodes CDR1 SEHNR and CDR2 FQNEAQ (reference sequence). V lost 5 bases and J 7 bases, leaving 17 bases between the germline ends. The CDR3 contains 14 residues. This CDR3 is CASSPSDRKGEAFF. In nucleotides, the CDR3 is TGTGCCAGCAGCCCATCCGACAGGAAGGGTGAAGCTTTCTTT.

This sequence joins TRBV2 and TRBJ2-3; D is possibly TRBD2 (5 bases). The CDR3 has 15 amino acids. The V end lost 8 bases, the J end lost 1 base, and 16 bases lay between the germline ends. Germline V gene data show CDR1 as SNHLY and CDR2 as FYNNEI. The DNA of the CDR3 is TGTGCCAGCCGGAGGCTTACAGCGGGCACAGATACGCAGTATTTT. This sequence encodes CASRRLTAGTDTQYF.

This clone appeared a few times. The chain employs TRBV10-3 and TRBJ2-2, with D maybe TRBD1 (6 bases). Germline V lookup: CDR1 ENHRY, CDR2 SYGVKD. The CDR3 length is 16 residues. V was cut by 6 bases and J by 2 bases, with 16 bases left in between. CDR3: CAISMIQGPNTGELFF. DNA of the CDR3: TGTGCCATCAGCATGATACAGGGTCCTAACACCGGGGAGCTGTTTTTT.

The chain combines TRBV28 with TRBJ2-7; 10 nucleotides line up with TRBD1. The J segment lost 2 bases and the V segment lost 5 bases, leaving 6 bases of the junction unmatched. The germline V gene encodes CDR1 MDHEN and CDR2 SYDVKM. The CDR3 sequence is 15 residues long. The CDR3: CASSPTGTGAYEQYF. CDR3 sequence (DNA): TGTGCCAGCAGTCCCACCGGGACAGGGGCCTACGAGCAGTACTTC.

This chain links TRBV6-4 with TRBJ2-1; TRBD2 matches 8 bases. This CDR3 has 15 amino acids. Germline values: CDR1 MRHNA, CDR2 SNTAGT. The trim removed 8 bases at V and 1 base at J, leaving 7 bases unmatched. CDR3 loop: CASAKIAGSYNEQFF. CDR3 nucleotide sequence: TGTGCCAGCGCTAAAATAGCGGGGTCCTACAATGAGCAGTTCTTC.

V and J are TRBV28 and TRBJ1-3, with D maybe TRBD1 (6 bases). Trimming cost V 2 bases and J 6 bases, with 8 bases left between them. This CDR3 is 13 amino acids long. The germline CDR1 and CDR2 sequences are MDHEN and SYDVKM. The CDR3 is CASSLTGTNTIYF. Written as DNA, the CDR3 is TGTGCCAGCAGTTTAACAGGGACAAACACCATATATTTT.

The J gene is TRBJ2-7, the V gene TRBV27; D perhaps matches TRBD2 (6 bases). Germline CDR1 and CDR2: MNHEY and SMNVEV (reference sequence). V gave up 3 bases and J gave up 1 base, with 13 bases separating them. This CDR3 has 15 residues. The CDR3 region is CASSLGGTLSYEQYF. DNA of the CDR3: TGTGCCAGCAGTTTGGGCGGGACCCTTTCCTACGAGCAGTACTTC.

The CDR3 DNA follows: TGTGCCAGCAGCCCGCGGACAGGGAGTGGGCCTTACGAGCAGTACTTC. It specifies CASSPRTGSGPYEQYF. The chain is built from TRBV14 and TRBJ2-7; 8 bases line up with TRBD1. Germline-derived CDR1 and CDR2 are SGHDN and FVKESK. V gave up 4 bases and J gave up 4 bases; unmatched junction bases: 12. This CDR3 has 16 amino acids. Full variable domain (missing parts from reference TRBV14 and TRBJ2-7): EAGVTQFPSHSVIEKGQTVTLRCDPISGHDNLYWYRRVMGKEIKFLLHFVKESKQDESGMPNNRFLAERTGGTYSTLKVQPAELEDSGVYFCASSPRTGSGPYEQYFGPGTRLTVT.

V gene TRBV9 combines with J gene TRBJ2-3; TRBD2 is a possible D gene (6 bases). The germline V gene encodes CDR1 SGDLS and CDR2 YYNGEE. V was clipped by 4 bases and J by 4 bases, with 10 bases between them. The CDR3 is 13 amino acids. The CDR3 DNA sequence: TGTGCCAGCAGCCCTGGGACTCCAGATACGCAGTATTTT. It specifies CASSPGTPDTQYF.

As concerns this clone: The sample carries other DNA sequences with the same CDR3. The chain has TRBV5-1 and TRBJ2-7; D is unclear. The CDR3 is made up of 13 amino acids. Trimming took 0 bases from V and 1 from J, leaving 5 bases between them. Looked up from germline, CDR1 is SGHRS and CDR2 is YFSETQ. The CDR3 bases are TGCGCCAGCAGCTTGGCCGGGTCCTACGAGCAGTACTTC. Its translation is CASSLAGSYEQYF.

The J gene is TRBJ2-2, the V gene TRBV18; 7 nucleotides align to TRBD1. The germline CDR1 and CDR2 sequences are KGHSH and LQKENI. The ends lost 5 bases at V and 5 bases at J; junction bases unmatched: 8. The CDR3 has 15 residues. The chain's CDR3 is CASSEMGTVTGELFF. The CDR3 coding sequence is TGTGCCAGCTCAGAAATGGGGACAGTTACCGGGGAGCTGTTTTTT.

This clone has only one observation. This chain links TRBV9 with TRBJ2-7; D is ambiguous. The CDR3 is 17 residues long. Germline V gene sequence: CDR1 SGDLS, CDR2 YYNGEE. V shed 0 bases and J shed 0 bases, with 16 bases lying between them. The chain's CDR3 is CASSVAADKASSYEQYF. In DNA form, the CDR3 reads TGTGCCAGCAGCGTAGCGGCCGATAAAGCGAGCTCCTACGAGCAGTACTTC.

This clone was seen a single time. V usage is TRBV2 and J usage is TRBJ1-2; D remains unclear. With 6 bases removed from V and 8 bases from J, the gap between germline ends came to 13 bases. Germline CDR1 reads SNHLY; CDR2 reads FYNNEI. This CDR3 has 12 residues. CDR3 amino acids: CASSPRGGGYTF. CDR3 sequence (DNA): TGTGCCAGCAGCCCCAGAGGAGGCGGCTACACCTTC.

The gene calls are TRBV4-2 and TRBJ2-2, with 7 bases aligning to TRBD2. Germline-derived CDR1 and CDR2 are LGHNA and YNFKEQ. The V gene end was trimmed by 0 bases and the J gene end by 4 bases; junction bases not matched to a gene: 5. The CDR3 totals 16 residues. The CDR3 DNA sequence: TGTGCCAGCAGCCAAGATGTGGGGGGGGGCACCGGGGAGCTGTTTTTT. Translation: CASSQDVGGGTGELFF.

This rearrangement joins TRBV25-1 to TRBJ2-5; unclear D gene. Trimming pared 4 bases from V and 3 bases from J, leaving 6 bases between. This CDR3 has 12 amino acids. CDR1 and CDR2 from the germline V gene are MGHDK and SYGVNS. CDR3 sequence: CASSGSKETQYF. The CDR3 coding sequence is TGTGCCAGCAGTGGCAGTAAAGAGACCCAGTACTTC.

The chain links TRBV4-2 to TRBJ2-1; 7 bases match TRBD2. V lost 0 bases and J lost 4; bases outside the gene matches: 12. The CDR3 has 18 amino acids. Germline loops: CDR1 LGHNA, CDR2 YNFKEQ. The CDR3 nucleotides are TGTGCCAGCAGCCAAGATCGGGGAGCGGGGATGGGATACAATGAGCAGTTCTTC. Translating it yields CASSQDRGAGMGYNEQFF.

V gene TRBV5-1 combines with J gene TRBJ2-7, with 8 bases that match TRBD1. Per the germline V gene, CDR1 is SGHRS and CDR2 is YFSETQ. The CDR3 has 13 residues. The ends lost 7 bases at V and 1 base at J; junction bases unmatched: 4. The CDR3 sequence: CASGQGGSYEQYF. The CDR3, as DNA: TGCGCCAGCGGACAGGGAGGTTCCTACGAGCAGTACTTC.

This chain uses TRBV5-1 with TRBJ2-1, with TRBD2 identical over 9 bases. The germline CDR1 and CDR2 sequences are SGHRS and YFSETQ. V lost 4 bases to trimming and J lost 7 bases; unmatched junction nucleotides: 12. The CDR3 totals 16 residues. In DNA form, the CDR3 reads TGCGCCAGCAGCCATTATCCTAGCGGGGCGTTAAATGAGCAGTTCTTC. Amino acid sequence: CASSHYPSGALNEQFF. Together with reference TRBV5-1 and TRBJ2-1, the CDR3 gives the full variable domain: KAGVTQTPRYLIKTRGQQVTLSCSPISGHRSVSWYQQTPGQGLQFLFEYFSETQRNKGNFPGRFSGRQFSNSRSEMNVSTLELGDSALYLCASSHYPSGALNEQFFGPGTRLTVL.

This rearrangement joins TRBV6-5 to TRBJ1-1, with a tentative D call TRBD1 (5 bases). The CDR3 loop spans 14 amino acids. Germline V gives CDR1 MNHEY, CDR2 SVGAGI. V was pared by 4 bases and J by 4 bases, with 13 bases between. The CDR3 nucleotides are TGTGCCAGCAGTTTTGGGGGGAGAGGCACTGAAGCTTTCTTT. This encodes CASSFGGRGTEAFF.